One sample yielded the 14 T cell receptor beta chains listed below, sequenced in a study of blood T cell repertoires in COVID-19. Repertoires were generated with immunoSEQ multiplex PCR, while TCRdb's copy carries only in-frame clones and drops some. This table holds roughly 280,000 clones, 88% found once. The sequenced material came from PBMCs or T cells enriched from blood (not recorded which). Receptors were obtained from a woman aged 50 to 60 who had recovered from COVID-19.

The rearrangement links TRBV6-2 or TRBV6-3 to TRBJ1-2, with 9 bases that match TRBD1. From germline, CDR1 is MNHEY and CDR2 SVGEGT. Trimming removed 4 bases from V and 7 bases from J; junction bases left unmatched: 10. This CDR3 spans 15 amino acids. The CDR3 spells CASSSAGTGTSGYTF. The CDR3 region has the DNA TGTGCCAGCAGTTCAGCCGGGACAGGGACGAGTGGCTACACCTTC.

The chain couples TRBV5-1 to TRBJ2-7; 7 bases are shared with TRBD1. The junction had 5 bases not matched to a gene; V was cut back by 5 bases and J by 0 bases. The length of the CDR3 is 14 residues. Looked up from germline, CDR1 is SGHRS and CDR2 is YFSETQ. The CDR3 region has the DNA TGCGCCAGCAGGACTGGGGACAGCTCCTACGAGCAGTACTTC. This encodes CASRTGDSSYEQYF.

The chain joins TRBV4-3 to TRBJ2-1; the D gene is possibly TRBD2 (5 bases). This CDR3 spans 14 amino acids. From germline, CDR1 is LGHNA and CDR2 YSLEER. Trimming stripped 0 bases from V and 10 bases from J, with 13 bases between. This CDR3 is CASSQDLRGLEQFF. As DNA, the CDR3 is TGCGCCAGCAGCCAAGATCTTAGAGGACTCGAGCAGTTCTTC.

The rearrangement joins TRBV6-1 to TRBJ1-3; D not resolved. In germline, CDR1 is MNHNS, CDR2 SASEGT. V lost 3 bases and J 0 bases, leaving 12 bases between the germline ends. This CDR3 comprises 16 residues. The CDR3 is CASSESQRFSGNTIYF. In nucleotides, the CDR3 is TGTGCCAGCAGTGAGAGCCAGCGATTCTCTGGAAACACCATATATTTT.

The J gene is TRBJ1-1, the V gene TRBV4-3; 9 bases match TRBD1. The CDR3 runs to 19 residues. CDR1 LGHNA and CDR2 YSLEER come from the germline V gene. Trimming at V came to 1 base and at J to 0 bases, leaving 12 bases not matched to a gene. The CDR3 loop reads CASSQVRDRAWGMNTEAFF. In DNA form, the CDR3 reads TGCGCCAGCAGCCAAGTTCGGGACAGGGCTTGGGGTATGAACACTGAAGCTTTCTTT.

The V gene is TRBV12-5, the J gene TRBJ1-1, with D tentatively TRBD1 (6 bases). The CDR3 has 15 amino acids. The V end was cut by 1 base, the J end by 6 bases, with 15 bases between. Germline assignment: CDR1 LGHNT and CDR2 FRNRAP. Here the CDR3 reads CASGLEGQPSAEAFF. CDR3 bases: TGTGCTAGTGGTTTGGAAGGACAGCCGTCCGCTGAAGCTTTCTTT.

This rearrangement joins TRBV6-6 to TRBJ1-5; 10 bases agree with TRBD1. There are 15 residues in the CDR3. The V gene's germline CDR1 is MNHNY and CDR2 SVGAGI (reference sequence). Losses at the gene ends were 5 bases for V and 6 bases for J; bases not matched to a gene: 7. The CDR3, as DNA: TGTGCCAGCAGTGACCAGGGGACAGGGGTTCAGCCCCAGCATTTT. Amino acid sequence: CASSDQGTGVQPQHF.

The V gene is TRBV7-2, the J gene TRBJ2-7; 9 bases map to TRBD2. In germline, CDR1 is SGHTA, CDR2 FQGNSA. The CDR3 is 15 amino acids. The V segment lost 1 base and the J segment 3 bases; nucleotides outside the gene matches: 4. The CDR3 loop is CASSLVGGGDYEQYF. The CDR3 bases are TGTGCCAGCAGCTTAGTCGGCGGGGGGGACTACGAGCAGTACTTC. The full variable domain, rest sourced from reference TRBV7-2 and TRBJ2-7, is GAGVSQSPSNKVTEKGKDVELRCDPISGHTALYWYRQSLGQGLEFLIYFQGNSAPDKSGLPSDRFSAERTGGSVSTLTIQRTQQEDSAVYLCASSLVGGGDYEQYFGPGTRLTVT.

The gene calls are TRBV28 and TRBJ2-3; 12 nucleotides line up with TRBD1. Looked up from germline, CDR1 is MDHEN and CDR2 is SYDVKM. The trim removed 9 bases at V and 4 bases at J, leaving 11 bases unmatched. The CDR3 is 16 residues long. For the CDR3, the DNA is TGTGCCAGTCAGTCAGCGGGACAGGGGGCCCCAGATACGCAGTATTTT. Encoded protein: CASQSAGQGAPDTQYF.

The V gene is TRBV6-2 or TRBV6-3, the J gene TRBJ1-4; 7 bases line up with TRBD1. The CDR3 covers 16 residues. Trimming removed 4 bases from V and 11 bases from J; junction bases left unmatched: 16. Germline CDR1 is MNHEY and CDR2 is SVGEGT. The CDR3 sequence is CASSSNPTGKTAKLFF. CDR3 DNA: TGTGCCAGCAGTTCAAACCCGACAGGGAAGACGGCGAAACTGTTTTTT.

In this sample, this clone turned up a few times. The rearrangement uses TRBV2 and TRBJ1-1; TRBD1 agrees at 8 bases. The CDR3 is 17 residues long. The V gene's germline CDR1 is SNHLY and CDR2 FYNNEI. V lost 4 bases to trimming and J lost 4 bases; unmatched junction nucleotides: 14. The CDR3 sequence: CASSAQPQGAVGTEAFF. The CDR3 DNA sequence: TGTGCCAGCAGTGCGCAGCCCCAGGGGGCAGTCGGCACTGAAGCTTTCTTT.

The chain carries TRBV27 and TRBJ2-1; the match to TRBD2 covers 10 bases. In germline, CDR1 is MNHEY, CDR2 SMNVEV (reference sequence). This CDR3 comprises 15 residues. Unmatched junction bases numbered 9, after V lost 5 bases and J lost 8 bases. The CDR3 is CASSGRAGGPYEQFF. The CDR3 bases are TGTGCCAGCAGTGGTCGAGCGGGAGGGCCCTATGAGCAGTTCTTC.

The chain combines TRBV7-9 with TRBJ1-1; D is ambiguous. CDR3 length: 13 residues. V was shortened by 5 bases and J by 4 bases, with 11 bases between the two germline ends. Germline CDR1 is SEHNR and CDR2 is FQNEAQ (reference sequence). The CDR3 sequence is CASSPISPTEAFF. CDR3 in DNA: TGTGCCAGCAGCCCCATTTCCCCCACTGAAGCTTTCTTT.

V and J are TRBV12-3 or TRBV12-4 and TRBJ2-2; possibly TRBD2 for D (5 bases). This CDR3 is built from 13 residues. V lost 9 bases, J lost 4 bases, and 12 bases lay in between. CDR3 sequence (DNA): TGTGCCAGGCCGACTACCAGCACCGGGGAGCTGTTTTTT. Amino acid sequence: CARPTTSTGELFF.